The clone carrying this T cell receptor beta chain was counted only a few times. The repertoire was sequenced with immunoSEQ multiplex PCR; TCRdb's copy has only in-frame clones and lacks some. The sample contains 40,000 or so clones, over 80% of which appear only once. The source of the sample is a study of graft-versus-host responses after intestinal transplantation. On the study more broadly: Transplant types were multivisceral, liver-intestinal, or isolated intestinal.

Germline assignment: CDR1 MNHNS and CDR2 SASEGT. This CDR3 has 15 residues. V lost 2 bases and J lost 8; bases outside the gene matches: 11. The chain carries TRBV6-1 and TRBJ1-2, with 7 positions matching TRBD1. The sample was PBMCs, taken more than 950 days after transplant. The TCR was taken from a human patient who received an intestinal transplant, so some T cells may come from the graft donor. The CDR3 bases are TGTGCCAGCAGTGAATCCCCGGGACAGAGCTGGGGCTACACCTTC. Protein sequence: CASSESPGQSWGYTF.